The 7 T cell receptor beta chains below all came from one sample that was sequenced in a study of blood T cell repertoires in COVID-19. The repertoire was sequenced with immunoSEQ multiplex PCR; TCRdb's copy has only in-frame clones and lacks some. The sample has roughly 79,000 clones, around 83% seen once. Sequencing was done on a sample of peripheral blood. The receptors here all came from a man aged 50 to 59 with acute or convalescent COVID-19.

The genes are TRBV11-3 and TRBJ1-1; D is unresolved. The V end was cut by 5 bases, the J end by 2 bases, with 9 bases between. Germline lookup yields CDR1 SGHNT and CDR2 YENEEA. This CDR3 is 13 amino acids long. CDR3 nucleotide sequence: TGTGCCAGCAGCGAGGGTCTCAACACTGAAGCTTTCTTT. The encoded protein is CASSEGLNTEAFF.

The chain is built from TRBV29-1 and TRBJ2-5; 9 bases are a match to TRBD1. The V and J ends lost 8 bases and 5 bases, in that order; junction bases with no gene match: 9. This CDR3 spans 13 amino acids. Germline-derived CDR1 and CDR2 are SQVTM and ANQGSEA. This chain's CDR3 is CSLNRGRGETQYF. Here the CDR3 DNA reads TGCAGCCTAAACAGGGGGCGCGGGGAGACCCAGTACTTC.

This clone appeared a single time. The chain links TRBV9 to TRBJ2-1; D is unresolved. The germline V gene has CDR1 SGDLS and CDR2 YYNGEE. V was clipped by 2 bases and J by 5 bases, with 11 bases between them. CDR3 length equals 14 residues. CDR3 nucleotide sequence: TGTGCCAGCAGCGTGGGCTCAGAAGACAATGAGCAGTTCTTC. It specifies CASSVGSEDNEQFF. Based on the CDR3 plus reference TRBV9 and TRBJ2-1, the full variable domain is DSGVTQTPKHLITATGQRVTLRCSPRSGDLSVYWYQQSLDQGLQFLIQYYNGEERAKGNILERFSAQQFPDLHSELNLSSLELGDSALYFCASSVGSEDNEQFFGPGTRLTVL.

The gene calls are TRBV7-3 and TRBJ2-1; maybe TRBD2 (5 bases). Germline lookup yields CDR1 SGHTA and CDR2 FQGTGA. The ends were cut back, 3 bases at V and 7 bases at J, with 16 bases in the middle. This CDR3 is 15 amino acids long. The CDR3 reads CASSLDLATPNEQFF. The CDR3 DNA is TGTGCCAGCAGCTTGGATCTAGCAACCCCAAATGAGCAGTTCTTC.

This chain joins TRBV15 and TRBJ2-1, with D possibly matching TRBD1 (5 bases). The CDR3 is 13 residues long. CDR1 and CDR2 from the germline V gene are LNHNV and YYDKDF (reference sequence). V was pared by 0 bases and J by 10 bases, with 10 bases between. Here the CDR3 DNA reads TGTGCCACCAGCAGAGATGCAGGGCAAGAGCAGTTCTTC. Residues: CATSRDAGQEQFF.

In its sample, this clone was seen a few times. V is TRBV6-2 or TRBV6-3 and J is TRBJ2-1; 9 bases line up with TRBD2. Trimming at V came to 1 base and at J to 7 bases, leaving 5 bases not matched to a gene. Per the germline V gene, CDR1 is MNHEY and CDR2 is SVGEGT. The CDR3 spans 15 residues. This chain's CDR3 is CASSYLGGRDNEQFF. CDR3 DNA sequence: TGTGCCAGCAGTTACTTAGGCGGGAGGGATAATGAGCAGTTCTTC.

The chain recombines TRBV6-5 with TRBJ2-7; TRBD2 aligns across 10 bases. The trim removed 5 bases at V and 2 bases at J, leaving 6 bases unmatched. This CDR3 has 15 amino acids. Germline loops: CDR1 MNHEY, CDR2 SVGAGI. As DNA, the CDR3 is TGTGCCAGCAGTAGGGATAGCGGGAGGCCCTACGAGCAGTACTTC. Protein product: CASSRDSGRPYEQYF.